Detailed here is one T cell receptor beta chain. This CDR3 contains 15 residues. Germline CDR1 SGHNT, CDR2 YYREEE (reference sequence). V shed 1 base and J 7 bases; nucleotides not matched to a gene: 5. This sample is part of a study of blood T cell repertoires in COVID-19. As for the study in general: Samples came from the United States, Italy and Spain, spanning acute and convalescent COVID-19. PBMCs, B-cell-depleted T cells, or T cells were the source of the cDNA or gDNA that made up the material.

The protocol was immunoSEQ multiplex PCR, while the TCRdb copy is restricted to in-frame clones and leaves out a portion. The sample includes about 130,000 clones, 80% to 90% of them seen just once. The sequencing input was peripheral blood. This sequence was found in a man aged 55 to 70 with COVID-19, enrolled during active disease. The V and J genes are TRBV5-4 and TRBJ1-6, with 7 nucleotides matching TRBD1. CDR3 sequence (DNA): TGTGCCAGCAGCTTGCGACAGGGAGAGAATTCACCCCTCCACTTT. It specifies CASSLRQGENSPLHF.